The 23 T cell receptor beta chains given below trace back to one sample, sequenced in a study of blood T cell repertoires in COVID-19. The table came from immunoSEQ multiplex PCR; TCRdb's copy has only in-frame clones and leaves some out. The sample gives about 120,000 clones, around 88% of which show up once; 0.75% to 0.9% is in the top ten. Material for sequencing was peripheral blood. The receptors stem from a woman aged 50 to 60 with active or convalescent COVID-19.

V usage is TRBV7-2 and J usage is TRBJ2-5; TRBD2 aligns across 7 bases. Germline values: CDR1 SGHTA, CDR2 FQGNSA. This CDR3 region has 15 residues. V lost 7 bases to trimming and J lost 2 bases; unmatched junction nucleotides: 10. DNA of the CDR3: TGTGCCAGCAATAAGCCTAGCGGAAAACAAGAGACCCAGTACTTC. It is translated as CASNKPSGKQETQYF.

This chain uses TRBV6-5 with TRBJ2-5; D gene unclear. The CDR3 runs to 13 residues. Germline V lookup: CDR1 MNHEY, CDR2 SVGAGI. Deletions cut 0 bases from V and 4 bases from J, with 6 bases between. This chain's CDR3 is CASSYSSRETQYF. In DNA form, the CDR3 reads TGTGCCAGCAGTTACTCGTCCAGAGAGACCCAGTACTTC.

This chain joins TRBV6-5 and TRBJ1-2, with D possibly TRBD1 on 5 matching bases. This CDR3 has 16 amino acids. V lost 2 bases and J lost 5, with 18 bases in between. Germline CDR1 reads MNHEY; CDR2 reads SVGAGI. The CDR3, as DNA: TGTGCCAGCAGTTACGGGGGAGGCCCCTCTCCTTATGGCTACACCTTC. Its translation: CASSYGGGPSPYGYTF.

The CDR3 region has the DNA TGTGCCAGCTCACCTCAGACTAGCGGGACAAGTGAGCAGTTCTTC. This sequence encodes CASSPQTSGTSEQFF. This chain connects TRBV18 to TRBJ2-1; 11 bases align to TRBD2. Trimming at V came to 3 bases and at J to 9 bases, leaving 7 bases not matched to a gene. The germline gives CDR1 KGHSH, CDR2 LQKENI. This CDR3 is 15 amino acids long.

The chain joins TRBV30 to TRBJ1-2; 8 positions agree with TRBD1. V shed 2 bases, J shed 8 bases, and the junction held 10 bases outside the gene matches. This CDR3 contains 14 residues. The germline gives CDR1 GTSNPN, CDR2 SVGIG (reference sequence). The CDR3 loop is CAWSPPGQAYGYTF. CDR3 coding DNA: TGTGCCTGGAGTCCCCCGGGACAGGCTTACGGCTACACCTTC.

The chain is built from TRBV7-9 and TRBJ2-3; 8 nucleotides align to TRBD2. There are 17 residues in the CDR3. Germline V lookup: CDR1 SEHNR, CDR2 FQNEAQ (reference sequence). V dropped 5 bases and J dropped 3; count of bases not matched to a gene: 13. CDR3 coding DNA: TGTGCCAGCAGCGAGCCGGGACTAGATTTGCTAACAGATACGCAGTATTTT. Its translation is CASSEPGLDLLTDTQYF.

The rearrangement uses TRBV5-1 and TRBJ2-2, with D unresolved. The V end lost 1 base, the J end lost 7 bases, and 8 bases lay between the germline ends. The CDR3 covers 13 residues. Germline CDR1 SGHRS, CDR2 YFSETQ. The CDR3 DNA follows: TGCGCCAGCAGCTTGAAGAGTGACGGGGAGCTGTTTTTT. It encodes CASSLKSDGELFF.

The chain carries TRBV13 and TRBJ2-7; 8 nucleotides match TRBD2. V lost 1 base to trimming and J lost 1 base; unmatched junction nucleotides: 6. Germline lookup yields CDR1 PRHDT and CDR2 FYEKMQ (reference sequence). The CDR3 spans 16 residues. The CDR3, as DNA: TGTGCCAGCAGCTTAGAGAAGCGGGAGAGTTCCTACGAGCAGTACTTC. Encoded protein: CASSLEKRESSYEQYF.

This sequence joins TRBV2 and TRBJ2-7, with 7 positions matching TRBD2. This CDR3 is 14 amino acids long. V shed 6 bases, J shed 2 bases, and the junction held 7 bases outside the gene matches. The V gene's germline CDR1 is SNHLY and CDR2 FYNNEI. The CDR3, as DNA: TGTGCCAGCAGGCCCCGGGACTATGCCTACGAGCAGTACTTC. It is translated as CASRPRDYAYEQYF.

A remark on this clone: In the same sample, other DNA sequences code for this CDR3. The chain employs TRBV4-1 and TRBJ1-2; the D gene is possibly TRBD1 (5 bases). Trimming pared 0 bases from V and 5 bases from J, leaving 7 bases between. This CDR3 region has 13 residues. In germline, CDR1 is MGHRA, CDR2 YSYEKL. CDR3 DNA sequence: TGCGCCAGCAGCCAAGAGGGGGGATATGGCTACACCTTC. Its protein is CASSQEGGYGYTF.

The gene calls are TRBV9 and TRBJ1-2; 9 bases agree with TRBD1. The V gene end was trimmed by 0 bases and the J gene end by 4 bases; junction bases not matched to a gene: 4. CDR1 and CDR2 from the germline V gene are SGDLS and YYNGEE. The CDR3 extends over 15 amino acids. The CDR3 region is CASSVAGTGSYGYTF. The CDR3 coding sequence is TGTGCCAGCAGCGTAGCCGGGACAGGGAGCTATGGCTACACCTTC.

This clone was observed once. The rearrangement uses TRBV4-3 and TRBJ2-7; 10 positions match TRBD1. The CDR3 extends over 14 amino acids. The J segment lost 4 bases and the V segment lost 3 bases, leaving 3 bases of the junction unmatched. The V gene's germline CDR1 is LGHNA and CDR2 YSLEER. The CDR3 loop reads CASSQGQGLYEQYF. Here the CDR3 DNA reads TGCGCCAGCAGCCAGGGACAGGGGTTATACGAGCAGTACTTC.

The genes are TRBV6-1 and TRBJ2-7; the match to TRBD2 covers 10 bases. The CDR3 sequence is 15 residues long. Trimming took 3 bases from V and 3 from J; bases not matched to a gene: 5. Germline CDR1 MNHNS, CDR2 SASEGT. The CDR3 bases are TGTGCCAGCAGTGAGCCACTAGCGGGATTCTACGAGCAGTACTTC. Protein product: CASSEPLAGFYEQYF.

The chain couples TRBV27 to TRBJ2-5, with 10 nucleotides matching TRBD2. The V segment lost 4 bases and the J segment 5 bases; nucleotides outside the gene matches: 7. The CDR3 has 15 amino acids. Germline CDR1 is MNHEY and CDR2 is SMNVEV (reference sequence). The CDR3 sequence is CASSSKSGRGETQYF. The CDR3 DNA reads as TGTGCCAGCAGTTCAAAAAGCGGGAGGGGGGAGACCCAGTACTTC.

This clone was counted a few times. The rearrangement joins TRBV23-1 to TRBJ1-6, with D unclear. TRBV23-1 carries the ORF label, with uncertain function. The CDR3 loop spans 16 amino acids. Trimming cost V 3 bases and J 5 bases, with 14 bases left between them. CDR3 coding DNA: TGCGCCAGCAGTCACTCCTTAGTTTCCGATAATTCACCCCTCCACTTT. This sequence encodes CASSHSLVSDNSPLHF.

This chain joins TRBV11-2 and TRBJ1-1; D gene ambiguous. The CDR3 has 14 amino acids. Trimming left V 5 bases short and J 0 bases short, with 10 bases between. Germline V gene data show CDR1 as SGHAT and CDR2 as FQNNGV. In nucleotides, the CDR3 is TGTGCCAGCAGCCCGAGCGGTATGAACACTGAAGCTTTCTTT. Amino acid sequence: CASSPSGMNTEAFF.

This clone was seen more than once but under ten times. The rearrangement links TRBV13 to TRBJ1-1, with TRBD1 matching 7 bases. The CDR3 runs 13 residues. Trimming removed 5 bases from V and 6 bases from J; junction bases left unmatched: 6. Germline V gene data show CDR1 as PRHDT and CDR2 as FYEKMQ (reference sequence). The CDR3 sequence: CASSPTGIAEAFF. In nucleotides, the CDR3 is TGTGCCAGCAGCCCGACAGGGATCGCTGAAGCTTTCTTT.

This clone was seen only once. V is TRBV6-5 and J is TRBJ2-1; 8 bases match TRBD2. V shed 10 bases and J 4 bases; nucleotides not matched to a gene: 12. Germline loops: CDR1 MNHEY, CDR2 SVGAGI. The CDR3 has 15 amino acids. DNA of the CDR3: TGTGCCACCTCCCCCCTGACTAGCGTTTACAATGAGCAGTTCTTC. Encoded protein: CATSPLTSVYNEQFF.

The chain is built from TRBV6-2 or TRBV6-3 and TRBJ2-5, with 8 bases identical to TRBD1. Germline V gives CDR1 MNHEY, CDR2 SVGEGT. V lost 4 bases and J lost 4; bases outside the gene matches: 11. This CDR3 is built from 16 residues. The DNA for the CDR3 is TGTGCCAGCAGTTCACAACCAGGGGGCACAGGAGAGACCCAGTACTTC. Translation: CASSSQPGGTGETQYF.

The chain has TRBV23-1 and TRBJ2-1; a possible D gene is TRBD1 (5 bases). TRBV23-1 is treated as an ORF (open reading frame) with a function not yet certain. Trimming removed 5 bases from V and 7 bases from J, with 9 bases in between. The CDR3 contains 12 residues. In nucleotides, the CDR3 is TGCGCCAGCAGTAACCCAGGGAATGAGCAGTTCTTC. Its translation is CASSNPGNEQFF.

A single count supports this clone. This rearrangement joins TRBV19 to TRBJ2-3, with D maybe TRBD2 (5 bases). The V end lost 5 bases, the J end lost 1 base, and 16 bases lay between the germline ends. This CDR3 region has 16 residues. CDR1 and CDR2 from the germline V gene are LNHDA and SQIVND (reference sequence). In nucleotides, the CDR3 is TGTGCCAGTAGTGGGAGTCCCTACCCCCGCACAGATACGCAGTATTTT. Protein sequence: CASSGSPYPRTDTQYF.

The chain has TRBV2 and TRBJ2-7; 7 nucleotides match TRBD1. The V gene's germline CDR1 is SNHLY and CDR2 FYNNEI. This CDR3 has 15 amino acids. V was pared by 3 bases and J by 1 base, with 6 bases of the junction left unmatched. The CDR3 protein is CASSEIQGMSYEQYF. The CDR3 DNA sequence: TGTGCCAGCAGTGAGATACAGGGGATGTCCTACGAGCAGTACTTC. The variable domain in full, completed from reference TRBV2 and TRBJ2-7, reads EPEVTQTPSHQVTQMGQEVILRCVPISNHLYFYWYRQILGQKVEFLVSFYNNEISEKSEIFDDQFSVERPDGSNFTLKIRSTKLEDSAMYFCASSEIQGMSYEQYFGPGTRLTVT.

The chain recombines TRBV7-3 with TRBJ2-7; maybe TRBD2 (5 bases). Germline V CDR1 and CDR2: SGHTA, FQGTGA. CDR3 length: 13 residues. Trimming took 4 bases from V and 1 from J, leaving 8 bases between them. The CDR3 region is CASSYSGSYEQYF. The CDR3 DNA reads as TGTGCCAGCAGCTACAGCGGTTCCTACGAGCAGTACTTC.